The 21 T cell receptor beta chains reported below all come from one sample, sequenced in a study of T cells after posttransplantation cyclophosphamide. Clones were sequenced by immunoSEQ multiplex PCR, and TCRdb holds only the in-frame ones, with some missing. This table holds approximately 26,000 clones, about nine tenths found once. Material: PBMCs. Receptors originate from a man aged 50-59 years.

The gene calls are TRBV6-1 and TRBJ2-6; D is unclear. The CDR3 spans 15 residues. V was cut by 8 bases and J by 2 bases, with 13 bases left in between. In germline, CDR1 is MNHNS, CDR2 SASEGT. The CDR3 spells CASQIDQAGANVLTF. CDR3 DNA: TGTGCCAGCCAGATAGACCAGGCTGGGGCCAACGTCCTGACTTTC.

J is TRBJ1-2 and V is TRBV25-1; TRBD1 matches at 7 bases. The CDR3 is 16 residues long. Germline-derived CDR1 and CDR2 are MGHDK and SYGVNS. Trimming removed 9 bases from V and 0 bases from J; junction bases left unmatched: 13. The CDR3 spells CARELRTGKANYGYTF. CDR3 coding DNA: TGTGCCAGAGAGCTAAGGACAGGCAAGGCTAACTATGGCTACACCTTC.

The chain links TRBV28 to TRBJ2-3, with D uncertain. CDR1 is MDHEN, CDR2 SYDVKM, per germline. Between the trimmed V and J ends, which lost 2 bases and 1 base, there was a span of 16 bases. The length of the CDR3 is 17 residues. The CDR3 sequence: CASSLPQSVYGTDTQYF. The CDR3 DNA follows: TGTGCCAGCAGTTTACCTCAAAGCGTTTACGGCACAGATACGCAGTATTTT.

The rearrangement links TRBV18 to TRBJ1-2, with TRBD1 as a possible D gene (6 bases). The V and J ends lost 4 bases and 7 bases respectively, with 13 bases between them. Germline CDR1 is KGHSH and CDR2 is LQKENI. The CDR3 loop spans 13 amino acids. CDR3 sequence reads: CASSQGSRGGYTF. DNA for the CDR3: TGTGCCAGCTCACAAGGAAGCAGGGGTGGCTACACCTTC.

This chain uses TRBV2 with TRBJ2-7; 8 bases agree with TRBD1. The CDR3 extends over 13 amino acids. Per the germline V gene, CDR1 is SNHLY and CDR2 is FYNNEI. The V segment lost 5 bases and the J segment 5 bases; nucleotides outside the gene matches: 5. Here the CDR3 DNA reads TGTGCCAGCAGTCAAGACAGGGGTAACGAGCAGTACTTC. Protein: CASSQDRGNEQYF.

The rearrangement uses TRBV4-2 and TRBJ1-2; perhaps TRBD1 as D (6 bases). Trimming removed 1 base at V and 6 bases at J, with 21 bases between. The CDR3 contains 17 residues. CDR1 and CDR2 from the germline V gene are LGHNA and YNFKEQ. CDR3 region: CASSQVPSLQGRHGYTF. CDR3 nucleotide sequence: TGTGCCAGCAGCCAAGTCCCCTCCTTACAGGGTCGCCATGGCTACACCTTC.

This clone was detected a few times. The V call is TRBV27, the J call TRBJ1-1; D gene ambiguous. The CDR3 length is 13 residues. V dropped 8 bases and J dropped 2 bases, with 12 bases sitting between them. CDR1 and CDR2 (germline): MNHEY, SMNVEV (reference sequence). The CDR3 bases are TGTGCCAGCCGGAACGGAGGAAACACTGAAGCTTTCTTT. It yields the protein CASRNGGNTEAFF.

This sequence joins TRBV7-6 and TRBJ2-2, with D possibly matching TRBD2 (5 bases). This CDR3 spans 14 amino acids. The germline CDR1 and CDR2 sequences are SGHVS and FNYEAQ. Trimming stripped 5 bases from V and 6 bases from J, with 13 bases between. For the CDR3, the DNA is TGTGCCAGCAGCCGATTAGCGCCCGCCGGGGAGCTGTTTTTT. Protein: CASSRLAPAGELFF.

This chain uses TRBV5-1 with TRBJ2-5, with D possibly TRBD1 on 6 matching bases. The V end lost 3 bases, the J end lost 3 bases, and 9 bases lay between the germline ends. The CDR3 is 13 amino acids. CDR1 is SGHRS and CDR2 is YFSETQ in the germline V gene. CDR3 protein: CASSYRTEETQYF. The DNA for the CDR3 is TGCGCCAGCAGCTACCGGACAGAAGAGACCCAGTACTTC.

V gene TRBV5-1 combines with J gene TRBJ2-1; 13 bases match TRBD2. The CDR3 consists of 14 residues. Germline lookup yields CDR1 SGHRS and CDR2 YFSETQ. V was clipped by 8 bases and J by 4 bases; unmatched bases: 3. Written as DNA, the CDR3 is TGCGCCAGTAGGACTAGCGGGAGTTACAATGAGCAGTTCTTC. Translation: CASRTSGSYNEQFF.

The V gene is TRBV5-1, the J gene TRBJ2-3; 8 bases match TRBD1. Germline CDR1 is SGHRS and CDR2 is YFSETQ. The trim removed 5 bases at V and 0 bases at J, leaving 5 bases unmatched. The CDR3 totals 15 residues. CDR3 DNA sequence: TGCGCCAGCAGAGTGACAGGGGTCAGCACAGATACGCAGTATTTT. Translating gives CASRVTGVSTDTQYF.

By sample share, this clone is medium-sized. DNA for the CDR3: TGTGCCAGCAAGGAGGAGACAGGGAAAAACATTCAGTACTTC. The encoded protein is CASKEETGKNIQYF. The rearrangement uses TRBV2 and TRBJ2-4; 7 bases are a match to TRBD1. Trimming cost V 7 bases and J 4 bases; bases outside gene matches: 7. The CDR3 spans 14 residues. From germline, CDR1 is SNHLY and CDR2 FYNNEI.

This clone showed up just a few times. V is TRBV5-1 and J is TRBJ2-2; no clear D. This CDR3 has 15 residues. Trimming took 6 bases from V and 1 from J, leaving 13 bases between them. Germline V CDR1 and CDR2: SGHRS, YFSETQ. CDR3 in amino acids: CASKFGAQNTGELFF. The DNA of the CDR3 is TGCGCCAGCAAGTTTGGAGCGCAGAACACCGGGGAGCTGTTTTTT.

In its sample, this clone was seen once. The genes are TRBV7-9 and TRBJ1-1, with 7 bases aligning to TRBD1. CDR3 length: 14 amino acids. Germline V lookup: CDR1 SEHNR, CDR2 FQNEAQ (reference sequence). With V trimmed by 4 bases and J by 1 base, 3 bases remained unmatched. CDR3 loop: CASSWDSRNTEAFF. CDR3 in DNA: TGTGCCAGCAGCTGGGACAGTCGGAACACTGAAGCTTTCTTT.

The chain joins TRBV6-5 to TRBJ2-1, with 7 bases matching TRBD1. The CDR3 spans 15 residues. Looked up from germline, CDR1 is MNHEY and CDR2 is SVGAGI. The V gene end was trimmed by 6 bases and the J gene end by 6 bases; junction bases not matched to a gene: 11. The CDR3 region has the DNA TGTGCCAGCAGGCGCGACAGGGTTCGATCCAATGAGCAGTTCTTC. Protein sequence: CASRRDRVRSNEQFF.

The chain links TRBV7-9 to TRBJ2-3; perhaps TRBD1 as D (6 bases). The V end was cut by 5 bases, the J end by 2 bases, with 14 bases between. This CDR3 spans 15 amino acids. Germline CDR1 SEHNR, CDR2 FQNEAQ (reference sequence). The chain's CDR3 is CASSPGQLSTDTQYF. In DNA form, the CDR3 reads TGTGCCAGCAGCCCCGGACAGTTATCCACAGATACGCAGTATTTT.

The genes are TRBV18 and TRBJ2-5, with 7 bases matching TRBD2. The CDR3 loop spans 14 amino acids. Trimming cost V 3 bases and J 5 bases; bases outside gene matches: 6. Per the germline V gene, CDR1 is KGHSH and CDR2 is LQKENI. CDR3 protein: CASSPGGVLETQYF. As DNA, the CDR3 is TGTGCCAGCTCACCGGGGGGGGTCCTGGAGACCCAGTACTTC.

The chain employs TRBV7-9 and TRBJ1-2; D call uncertain. The V gene's germline CDR1 is SEHNR and CDR2 FQNEAQ (reference sequence). This CDR3 region has 15 residues. Trimming pared 1 base from V and 5 bases from J, leaving 14 bases between. CDR3 in DNA: TGTGCCAGCAGCTTAGAGGGAGCTAGTTCTTATGGCTACACCTTC. Its protein is CASSLEGASSYGYTF.

The chain uses TRBV30 and TRBJ2-1, with 9 bases aligning to TRBD1. Germline assignment: CDR1 GTSNPN and CDR2 SVGIG (reference sequence). This CDR3 contains 15 residues. Losses at the gene ends were 3 bases for V and 3 bases for J; bases not matched to a gene: 6. The CDR3 DNA sequence: TGTGCCTGGAGCCCTGGACAGGGGCACTACAATGAGCAGTTCTTC. It yields the protein CAWSPGQGHYNEQFF.

This rearrangement joins TRBV4-3 to TRBJ1-3, with D tentatively TRBD1 (5 bases). Trimming took 2 bases from V and 3 from J, leaving 14 bases between them. Germline loops: CDR1 LGHNA, CDR2 YSLEER. This CDR3 has 16 residues. The CDR3 reads CASSQQREGNGNTIYF. The DNA of the CDR3 is TGCGCCAGCAGCCAACAAAGGGAGGGGAATGGAAACACCATATATTTT.

This chain joins TRBV25-1 and TRBJ2-7; D is unresolved. V was clipped by 3 bases and J by 6 bases, with 6 bases between them. CDR1 and CDR2 (germline): MGHDK, SYGVNS. The CDR3 is made up of 11 amino acids. CDR3: CASSDSLEQYF. The DNA for the CDR3 is TGTGCCAGCAGTGATTCCCTCGAGCAGTACTTC.